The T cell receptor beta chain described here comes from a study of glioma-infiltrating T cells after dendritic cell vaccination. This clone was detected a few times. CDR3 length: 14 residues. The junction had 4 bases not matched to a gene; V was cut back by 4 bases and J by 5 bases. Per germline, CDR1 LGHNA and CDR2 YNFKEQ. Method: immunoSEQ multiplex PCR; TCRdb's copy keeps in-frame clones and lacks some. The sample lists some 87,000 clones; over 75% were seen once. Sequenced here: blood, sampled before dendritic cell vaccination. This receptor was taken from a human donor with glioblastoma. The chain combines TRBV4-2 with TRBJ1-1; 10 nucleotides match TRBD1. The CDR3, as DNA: TGTGCCAGCAGCCCAGGACAGGGGGGAACTGAAGCTTTCTTT. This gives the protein CASSPGQGGTEAFF.